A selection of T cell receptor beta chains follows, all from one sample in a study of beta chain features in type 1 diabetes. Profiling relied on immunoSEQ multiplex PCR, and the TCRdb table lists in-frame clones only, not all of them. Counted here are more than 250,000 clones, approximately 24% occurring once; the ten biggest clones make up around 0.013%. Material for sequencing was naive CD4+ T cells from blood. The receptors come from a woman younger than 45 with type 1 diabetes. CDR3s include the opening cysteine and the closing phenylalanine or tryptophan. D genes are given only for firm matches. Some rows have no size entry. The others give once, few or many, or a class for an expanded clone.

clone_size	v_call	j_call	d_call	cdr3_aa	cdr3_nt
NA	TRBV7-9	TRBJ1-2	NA	CASSFPLTDYGYTF	TGTGCCAGCAGCTTCCCCCTGACAGACTATGGCTACACCTTC
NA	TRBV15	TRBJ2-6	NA	CATSRENTRHSGANVLTF	TGTGCCACCAGCAGAGAGAACACCAGGCACTCTGGGGCCAACGTCCTGACTTTC
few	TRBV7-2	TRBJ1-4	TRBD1	CASSPTGTGGEKLFF	TGTGCCAGCAGCCCCACCGGGACAGGTGGCGAAAAACTGTTTTTT
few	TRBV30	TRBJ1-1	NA	CAWTQGNTEAFF	TGTGCCTGGACACAGGGGAACACTGAAGCTTTCTTT
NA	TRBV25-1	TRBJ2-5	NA	CASSEPVVQETQYF	TGTGCCAGCAGTGAACCGGTGGTGCAAGAGACCCAGTACTTC
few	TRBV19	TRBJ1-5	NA	CASSLRNQPQHF	TGTGCCTCTAGTCTCAGAAATCAGCCCCAGCATTTT
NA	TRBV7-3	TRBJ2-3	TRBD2	CASSVKAGLTDTQYF	TGTGCCAGCAGCGTAAAAGCGGGATTAACAGATACGCAGTATTTT
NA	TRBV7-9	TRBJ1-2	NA	CASSLAADNYGYTF	TGTGCCAGCAGCTTAGCGGCGGATAACTATGGCTACACCTTC
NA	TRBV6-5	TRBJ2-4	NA	CASSFNRDIQYF	TGTGCCAGCAGTTTTAACAGGGACATTCAGTACTTC
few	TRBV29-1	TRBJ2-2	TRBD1	CSVEGGTGVTGELFF	TGCAGCGTTGAAGGCGGGACAGGGGTTACCGGGGAGCTGTTTTTT
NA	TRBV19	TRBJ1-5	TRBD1	CASRGTVSNQPQHF	TGTGCCAGTAGGGGGACAGTTAGCAATCAGCCCCAGCATTTT
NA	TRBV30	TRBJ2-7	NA	CACGLAHEQYF	TGTGCCTGTGGGCTAGCCCACGAGCAGTACTTC
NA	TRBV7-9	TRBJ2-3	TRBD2	CASSPIAGTDTQYF	TGTGCCAGCAGCCCAATAGCGGGAACAGATACGCAGTATTTT
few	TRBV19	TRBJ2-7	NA	CASSERGTYEQYF	TGTGCCAGTAGTGAAAGGGGGACCTACGAGCAGTACTTC
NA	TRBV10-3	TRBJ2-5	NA	CAISGSQGQGETQYF	TGTGCCATCAGTGGATCACAGGGCCAGGGGGAGACCCAGTACTTC